This entry concerns a single T cell receptor beta chain. What it recognizes is unknown. This sample was included in a study of cytomegalovirus exposure and HLA in healthy donors. Germline CDR1 and CDR2: SGDLS and YYNGEE. The CDR3 spans 15 residues. The V and J ends lost 4 bases and 1 base respectively, with 14 bases between them. PCR involved 60 Vbeta and 13 Jbeta primers. This table comes from immunoSEQ multiplex PCR, and its TCRdb copy is limited to in-frame clones, with some not included. Of 33,000 or so clones listed, more than 70% are singletons. The study's findings and limits: It was reportedly the case that the classifier diagnosed cytomegalovirus status with high specificity and sensitivity. A reported reduction in N-insertions relative to the approximately 670-donor mean was seen in an Asian-associated ancestry cluster in a later analysis. TCR beta sequences reportedly predicted most subjects' HLA-A and HLA-B alleles accurately.

This clonotype was sampled from a woman in her 30s in good health and CMV-seropositive. The gene calls are TRBV9 and TRBJ1-1, with a weak D call TRBD1 (5 bases). The specimen sequenced was PBMCs. The CDR3 DNA is TGTGCCAGCAGCTCTAGACAGACGGGGAACACTGAAGCTTTCTTT. This encodes CASSSRQTGNTEAFF.